This entry lists 29 T cell receptor beta chains sequenced from one sample in a study of shared clonotypes between healthy human individuals. Method: immunoSEQ multiplex PCR; TCRdb's copy keeps in-frame clones and lacks some. The data contain about 1.9 million clones, 85% to 95% of them singletons. Naive CD8 populations comprised CD45RO-negative cells positively selected for CCR7, excluding terminally differentiated effector memory CD45RA+ cells. The source material was naive CD8+ T cells from PBMCs. These TCRs come from a man aged 18 to 29 in good health. Some clones in this sample may be carry-over from other donors' samples.

This chain joins TRBV5-8 and TRBJ2-7; TRBD2 matches 8 bases. The CDR3 covers 16 residues. Germline V gene lookup returns CDR1 SGHTS and CDR2 YDEGEE. Losses at the gene ends were 0 bases for V and 3 bases for J; bases not matched to a gene: 8. The CDR3 DNA sequence: TGTGCCAGCAGCTTGGCTCCGACTAGCGTATACTACGAGCAGTACTTC. Translation gives CASSLAPTSVYYEQYF.

V and J are TRBV28 and TRBJ2-7; D possibly corresponds to TRBD2 (5 bases). CDR3 size: 15 residues. V lost 5 bases, J lost 3 bases, and 17 bases lay in between. Per germline, CDR1 MDHEN and CDR2 SYDVKM. The CDR3 DNA sequence: TGTGCCAGCAGTGTAACTAGTGAGAGCCACTACGAGCAGTACTTC. Protein sequence: CASSVTSESHYEQYF.

The chain combines TRBV7-2 with TRBJ2-1; D might be TRBD2 (7 bases). The CDR3 has 13 amino acids. V was trimmed by 5 bases and J by 10 bases, leaving 15 bases between them. Looked up from germline, CDR1 is SGHTA and CDR2 is FQGNSA. CDR3 nucleotides: TGTGCCAGCAGCCATGGGGGGCGGGAGGAGCAGTTCTTC. Amino acid sequence: CASSHGGREEQFF.

The chain uses TRBV9 and TRBJ2-1, with TRBD2 matching 11 bases. J lost 8 bases, V lost 0 bases, and 10 bases had no gene match. This CDR3 has 17 residues. The germline gives CDR1 SGDLS, CDR2 YYNGEE. CDR3 in amino acids: CASSVDSTSGRVYEQFF. The CDR3 bases are TGTGCCAGCAGCGTAGATTCAACTAGCGGGAGAGTCTATGAGCAGTTCTTC. Full variable domain (rest looked up from reference TRBV9 and TRBJ2-1): DSGVTQTPKHLITATGQRVTLRCSPRSGDLSVYWYQQSLDQGLQFLIQYYNGEERAKGNILERFSAQQFPDLHSELNLSSLELGDSALYFCASSVDSTSGRVYEQFFGPGTRLTVL.

In regard to this clone: Other nucleotide sequences in the sample specify the same CDR3. CDR3 region: CASSLTENYGYTF. CDR3 coding DNA: TGCGCCAGCAGCTTAACAGAGAACTATGGCTACACCTTC. V usage is TRBV5-1 and J usage is TRBJ1-2; the D is unclear. CDR1 is SGHRS and CDR2 is YFSETQ in the germline V gene. V lost 2 bases and J 2 bases, leaving 7 bases between the germline ends. The CDR3 is 13 amino acids. The full variable domain, its missing parts supplied by reference TRBV5-1 and TRBJ1-2, is KAGVTQTPRYLIKTRGQQVTLSCSPISGHRSVSWYQQTPGQGLQFLFEYFSETQRNKGNFPGRFSGRQFSNSRSEMNVSTLELGDSALYLCASSLTENYGYTFGSGTRLTVV.

This clone appeared once. This chain joins TRBV28 and TRBJ2-3; TRBD2 agrees at 9 bases. The CDR3 length is 16 residues. The germline gives CDR1 MDHEN, CDR2 SYDVKM. With 5 bases clipped from V and 0 bases from J, the junction kept 6 bases outside the gene matches. This CDR3 is CASSRGLAQSTDTQYF. In DNA form, the CDR3 reads TGTGCCAGCAGTCGGGGACTAGCACAAAGCACAGATACGCAGTATTTT.

A note on this clone: Other DNA variants within this sample encode the same CDR3. The rearrangement joins TRBV7-9 to TRBJ2-1, with D perhaps matching TRBD1 or TRBD2 (5 bases each). The V and J ends lost 4 bases and 0 bases respectively, with 10 bases between them. Germline values: CDR1 SEHNR, CDR2 FQNEAQ (reference sequence). This CDR3 region has 15 residues. The CDR3 nucleotides read TGTGCCAGCAGCTCAGCAGGGAGCTCCTACAATGAGCAGTTCTTC. Protein sequence: CASSSAGSSYNEQFF.

The V and J genes are TRBV27 and TRBJ1-2; D is possibly TRBD1 (6 bases). Germline loops: CDR1 MNHEY, CDR2 SMNVEV (reference sequence). Trimming shortened V by 6 bases and J by 0 bases, and 17 bases separated the two germline ends. This CDR3 spans 16 amino acids. The DNA of the CDR3 is TGTGCCAGCAGCTCCCAACGGGGGCCAGCTAACTATGGCTACACCTTC. This gives the protein CASSSQRGPANYGYTF.

The J gene is TRBJ2-7, the V gene TRBV7-7; 10 bases line up with TRBD2. This CDR3 has 15 amino acids. J was trimmed by 4 bases and V by 5 bases; bases with no gene match: 8. Germline assignment: CDR1 SSHAT and CDR2 FNYEAQ (reference sequence). The CDR3 is CASSAASGSAYEQYF. The CDR3 DNA reads TGTGCCAGCAGCGCGGCTAGCGGGAGTGCATACGAGCAGTACTTC.

J is TRBJ1-5 and V is TRBV28; D call uncertain. Germline CDR1 is MDHEN and CDR2 is SYDVKM. The ends were cut back, 6 bases at V and 6 bases at J, with 15 bases in the middle. The CDR3 runs 14 residues. This chain's CDR3 is CASSPPIGSQPQHF. CDR3 coding DNA: TGTGCCAGCAGCCCTCCTATTGGGAGTCAGCCCCAGCATTTT.

The V and J genes are TRBV27 and TRBJ2-5; 11 positions agree with TRBD2. V trimming: 5 bases; J trimming: 3 bases; junction bases outside the gene matches: 11. Germline assignment: CDR1 MNHEY and CDR2 SMNVEV (reference sequence). The CDR3 has 17 residues. CDR3 in amino acids: CASSDRSISGREETQYF. In DNA, the CDR3 is TGTGCCAGCAGTGACAGATCGATTAGCGGGAGGGAAGAGACCCAGTACTTC.

This chain joins TRBV6-1 and TRBJ1-4, with D tentatively TRBD1 (5 bases). The V end lost 4 bases, the J end lost 7 bases, and 13 bases lay between the germline ends. The CDR3 consists of 14 residues. Germline V CDR1 and CDR2: MNHNS, SASEGT. CDR3 amino acids: CASSVLGTAEKLFF. The CDR3 DNA sequence: TGTGCCAGCAGTGTGCTGGGGACGGCTGAAAAACTGTTTTTT.

The chain recombines TRBV10-2 with TRBJ1-1; 8 bases are a match to TRBD1. The CDR3 runs 14 residues. The germline gives CDR1 WSHSY, CDR2 SAAADI. The V gene end was trimmed by 7 bases and the J gene end by 9 bases; junction bases not matched to a gene: 13. CDR3 region: CASTLQGAPEKAFF. CDR3 DNA sequence: TGCGCCAGCACTCTCCAGGGGGCTCCGGAGAAAGCTTTCTTT.

The V call is TRBV2, the J call TRBJ2-7; 15 bases are a match to TRBD2. J was trimmed by 4 bases and V by 8 bases; bases with no gene match: 9. This CDR3 has 16 amino acids. Germline values: CDR1 SNHLY, CDR2 FYNNEI. CDR3: CASGGTSGRFLYEQYF. In DNA, the CDR3 is TGTGCCAGCGGCGGGACTAGCGGGAGGTTTCTATACGAGCAGTACTTC.

This rearrangement joins TRBV14 to TRBJ2-5; 8 nucleotides match TRBD1. V was clipped by 1 base and J by 7 bases; unmatched bases: 2. CDR1 and CDR2 from the germline V gene are SGHDN and FVKESK. The CDR3 is made up of 13 amino acids. Here the CDR3 reads CASSQAQGATQYF. The CDR3 nucleotides read TGTGCCAGCAGCCAAGCCCAGGGGGCGACCCAGTACTTC.

The chain joins TRBV27 to TRBJ1-5; D gene ambiguous. The CDR3 is made up of 16 amino acids. Germline V gene sequence: CDR1 MNHEY, CDR2 SMNVEV (reference sequence). V was clipped by 0 bases and J by 6 bases, with 15 bases between them. The CDR3 DNA is TGTGCCAGCAGTTTATCGTTTCATTCGGGTTCTCAGCCCCAGCATTTT. Protein sequence: CASSLSFHSGSQPQHF.

The chain has TRBV28 and TRBJ2-7; unclear D gene. CDR3 size: 14 residues. Looked up from germline, CDR1 is MDHEN and CDR2 is SYDVKM. The V and J ends lost 2 bases and 0 bases respectively, with 8 bases between them. CDR3 DNA sequence: TGTGCCAGCAGTTTAACATCGAACTCCTACGAGCAGTACTTC. Protein: CASSLTSNSYEQYF.

The chain links TRBV27 to TRBJ1-1; the D is unclear. CDR1 is MNHEY and CDR2 is SMNVEV in the germline V gene (reference sequence). This CDR3 region has 17 residues. Trimming took 2 bases from V and 4 from J, leaving 20 bases between them. The CDR3 coding sequence is TGTGCCAGCAGTTTAACGCCCCCGGATGTTTGGGGCACTGAAGCTTTCTTT. The encoded protein is CASSLTPPDVWGTEAFF.

This clone was detected a few times. The same CDR3 is also encoded by other DNA sequences in this sample. The V and J genes are TRBV7-9 and TRBJ1-5; D is unclear. The ends were cut back, 2 bases at V and 4 bases at J, with 3 bases in the middle. CDR1 is SEHNR, CDR2 FQNEAQ, per germline (reference sequence). This CDR3 spans 12 amino acids. The CDR3 protein is CASSLHNQPQHF. CDR3 sequence (DNA): TGTGCCAGCAGCTTACATAATCAGCCCCAGCATTTT.

J is TRBJ2-5 and V is TRBV29-1, with D perhaps assigned TRBD1 or TRBD2 (5 bases each). Trimming took off 6 bases at V and 5 bases at J, with 16 bases between the two ends. From germline, CDR1 is SQVTM and CDR2 ANQGSEA. CDR3 size: 13 residues. CDR3 in DNA: TGCAGCGTGTCCCCCGGGACGGAGGAGACCCAGTACTTC. Its protein is CSVSPGTEETQYF.

The chain is built from TRBV4-3 and TRBJ1-5, with D possibly TRBD1 on 5 matching bases. The germline V gene encodes CDR1 LGHNA and CDR2 YSLEER. There are 16 residues in the CDR3. V gave up 3 bases and J gave up 0 bases, with 12 bases separating them. The CDR3 sequence is CASSQDITYSNQPQHF. DNA of the CDR3: TGCGCCAGCAGCCAGGACATAACCTATAGCAATCAGCCCCAGCATTTT.

Points on this clone: One junction end does not reproduce the germline sequence, and a read error may be involved. This sequence joins TRBV27 and TRBJ2-7, with 10 bases that match TRBD1. In germline, CDR1 is MNHEY, CDR2 SMNVEV (reference sequence). CDR3 length equals 15 residues. The CDR3 loop is CASRPGTGVSYEQHF. CDR3 DNA: TGTGCCAGCAGACCCGGGACAGGGGTCTCCTACGAGCAGCACTTC.

The chain is built from TRBV27 and TRBJ2-1; D possibly corresponds to TRBD2 (6 bases). CDR3 length equals 16 residues. CDR1 MNHEY and CDR2 SMNVEV come from the germline V gene (reference sequence). The V end lost 6 bases, the J end lost 3 bases, and 18 bases lay between the germline ends. The CDR3 sequence is CASSLSPAGIYNEQFF. The CDR3 DNA sequence: TGTGCCAGCAGCCTATCCCCAGCGGGTATCTACAATGAGCAGTTCTTC.

A single count supports this clone. The chain recombines TRBV7-9 with TRBJ2-7; the D gene is possibly TRBD1 (6 bases). Germline loops: CDR1 SEHNR, CDR2 FQNEAQ (reference sequence). Trimming removed 5 bases at V and 2 bases at J, with 19 bases between. The CDR3 totals 16 residues. CDR3 amino acids: CASSPNRDMVPYEQYF. The CDR3 DNA reads TGTGCCAGCAGCCCAAACCGGGACATGGTACCCTACGAGCAGTACTTC.

The chain is built from TRBV11-1 and TRBJ1-5; no clear D. This CDR3 is built from 13 residues. V lost 4 bases to trimming and J lost 10 bases, with 14 bases between them. Germline V gene lookup returns CDR1 SGHAT and CDR2 FQDESV (reference sequence). The CDR3 nucleotides are TGTGCCAGCAGCTCTGATGAAGGGCAACCCCAGCATTTT. This encodes CASSSDEGQPQHF.

This chain links TRBV7-8 with TRBJ2-2; 9 bases fit TRBD1. V shed 5 bases, J shed 6 bases, and the junction held 7 bases outside the gene matches. CDR3 length equals 15 residues. Germline V gene sequence: CDR1 SGHVS, CDR2 FQNEAQ. The CDR3 reads CASSKDRGWAGELFF. CDR3 DNA: TGTGCCAGCAGCAAGGACAGGGGTTGGGCCGGGGAGCTGTTTTTT.

J is TRBJ2-1 and V is TRBV9; no reliable D call. This CDR3 is built from 16 residues. Between the trimmed V and J ends, which lost 0 bases and 0 bases, there was a span of 10 bases. CDR1 and CDR2 from the germline V gene are SGDLS and YYNGEE. This chain's CDR3 is CASSVEDLSSYNEQFF. Written as DNA, the CDR3 is TGTGCCAGCAGCGTAGAGGACCTCAGCTCCTACAATGAGCAGTTCTTC.

The chain recombines TRBV27 with TRBJ2-1, with TRBD2 matching over 8 bases. Trimming removed 0 bases from V and 7 bases from J; junction bases left unmatched: 8. Germline V CDR1 and CDR2: MNHEY, SMNVEV (reference sequence). The CDR3 has 16 amino acids. The CDR3 bases are TGTGCCAGCAGTTTATCTCTGGGGACTAGTACGAATGAGCAGTTCTTC. Its translation is CASSLSLGTSTNEQFF.

The J gene is TRBJ2-3, the V gene TRBV7-9, with 7 bases identical to TRBD1. The V gene's germline CDR1 is SEHNR and CDR2 FQNEAQ (reference sequence). V lost 5 bases to trimming and J lost 2 bases; unmatched junction nucleotides: 10. The CDR3 is 16 amino acids. In nucleotides, the CDR3 is TGTGCCAGCAGCCATAACCGGGACAGCTCCACAGATACGCAGTATTTT. This gives the protein CASSHNRDSSTDTQYF. Full variable domain (remainder filled in from reference TRBV7-9 and TRBJ2-3): DTGVSQNPRHKITKRGQNVTFRCDPISEHNRLYWYRQTLGQGPEFLTYFQNEAQLEKSRLLSDRFSAERPKGSFSTLEIQRTEQGDSAMYLCASSHNRDSSTDTQYFGPGTRLTVL.